These 30 T cell receptor beta chains were sequenced from one sample in a study of T-cell memory formation after mild COVID-19. MiXCR, run by TCRdb on the 5' RACE reads, gives a single entry per CDR3 protein. The sample includes 550,000 to 600,000 distinct CDR3 sequences, about 20% of them seen just once. Sequenced sample: PBMCs or a T cell subset sorted from them (not recorded which). Receptors were obtained from an adult woman who had mild COVID-19 (a few samples of this study predate the infection). Cell type and time point are not known.

The chain employs TRBV7-8 and TRBJ1-5; 8 positions match TRBD1. Germline CDR1 is SGHVS and CDR2 is FQNEAQ. The CDR3 is 17 amino acids. V was clipped by 1 base and J by 4 bases; unmatched bases: 9. In nucleotides, the CDR3 is TGTGCCAGCAGCTTAGTTCCGGGACAGGAAAGGAATCAGCCCCAGCATTTT. This sequence encodes CASSLVPGQERNQPQHF. The entire variable domain, with the rest obtained from reference TRBV7-8 and TRBJ1-5, is as follows: GAGVSQSPRYKVAKRGQDVALRCDPISGHVSLFWYQQALGQGPEFLTYFQNEAQLDKSGLPSDRFFAERPEGSVSTLKIQRTQQEDSAVYLCASSLVPGQERNQPQHFGDGTRLSIL.

The genes are TRBV21-1 and TRBJ1-1. TRBV21-1 is a pseudogene. The length of the CDR3 is 17 residues. The CDR3 bases are TGTGCCAGCAGCAAAGCAGGTCGAGGGGGAGGTGGCACTGAAGCTTTCTTT. Translated: CASSKAGRGGGGTEAFF.

V and J are TRBV6-5 and TRBJ1-5; TRBD1 matches at 9 bases. J lost 4 bases, V lost 6 bases, and 7 bases had no gene match. CDR3 size: 15 residues. The V gene's germline CDR1 is MNHEY and CDR2 SVGAGI. The CDR3 DNA reads TGTGCCAGCAGAGTAAGGACAGGGGCAAATCAGCCCCAGCATTTT. Its protein product is CASRVRTGANQPQHF.

This clonotype has more than one count but fewer than ten. This chain joins TRBV7-9 and TRBJ2-1; D is possibly TRBD1 or TRBD2 (5 bases each). V shed 5 bases and J shed 10 bases, with 21 bases lying between them. CDR3 length: 15 amino acids. Germline lookup yields CDR1 SEHNR and CDR2 FQNEAQ (reference sequence). The DNA of the CDR3 is TGTGCCAGCAGCCACCGGGACCCCGGAATTAGCGAGCAGTTCTTC. Encoded protein: CASSHRDPGISEQFF.

This clonotype was seen at least ten times. The rearrangement uses TRBV9 and TRBJ2-1; 14 positions match TRBD2. The V gene end was trimmed by 3 bases and the J gene end by 9 bases; junction bases not matched to a gene: 5. The CDR3 totals 15 residues. The germline CDR1 and CDR2 sequences are SGDLS and YYNGEE. The CDR3 is CASSDGLAGGLEQFF. Written as DNA, the CDR3 is TGTGCCAGCAGCGATGGACTAGCGGGAGGACTTGAGCAGTTCTTC.

The chain carries TRBV4-1 and TRBJ1-5, with D tentatively TRBD1 (6 bases). CDR3 length equals 15 residues. CDR1 is MGHRA and CDR2 is YSYEKL in the germline V gene. Trimming shortened V by 0 bases and J by 7 bases, and 13 bases separated the two germline ends. The CDR3 loop is CASSQDPGEGQPQHF. The CDR3 nucleotides are TGCGCCAGCAGCCAAGATCCAGGGGAGGGCCAGCCCCAGCATTTT.

This clonotype was observed a few times. The rearrangement links TRBV6-5 to TRBJ1-2, with D possibly being TRBD1 (6 bases). This CDR3 comprises 15 residues. Germline CDR1 and CDR2: MNHEY and SVGAGI. V lost 0 bases to trimming and J lost 8 bases, with 16 bases between them. The CDR3 sequence: CASSYSGTPTWGYTF. The CDR3 bases are TGTGCCAGCAGTTACTCCGGGACACCTACCTGGGGCTACACCTTC.

This clonotype was observed a handful of times. The chain employs TRBV29-1 and TRBJ2-1, with 10 bases matching TRBD1. V shed 2 bases, J shed 3 bases, and the junction held 7 bases outside the gene matches. The CDR3 totals 16 residues. Germline values: CDR1 SQVTM, CDR2 ANQGSEA. DNA of the CDR3: TGCAGCGTTGAACCTGTCGACAGGGGGCACTACAATGAGCAGTTCTTC. Its protein product is CSVEPVDRGHYNEQFF.

A few counts support this clonotype. The rearrangement links TRBV7-9 to TRBJ2-3, with 12 bases that match TRBD2. After removal of 5 bases from V and 4 bases from J, the junction contained 4 bases not matched to a gene. Germline V CDR1 and CDR2: SEHNR, FQNEAQ (reference sequence). The CDR3 length is 15 residues. DNA for the CDR3: TGTGCCAGCAGCCGGACTAGCGGGATGTCAGATACGCAGTATTTT. Residues: CASSRTSGMSDTQYF.

V gene TRBV3-1 combines with J gene TRBJ1-6; 11 nucleotides align to TRBD1. CDR1 is LGHDT, CDR2 YNNKEL, per germline (reference sequence). V dropped 11 bases and J dropped 18; count of bases not matched to a gene: 12. The CDR3 extends over 12 amino acids. The CDR3 DNA follows: TGTGCCTCCGGGACAGGGGGTGCCGCGGGCCACTTT. Its protein product is CASGTGGAAGHF.

This chain uses TRBV7-6 with TRBJ2-5; the D gene is possibly TRBD2 (5 bases). The V and J ends lost 0 bases and 5 bases respectively, with 13 bases between them. Per the germline V gene, CDR1 is SGHVS and CDR2 is FNYEAQ. This CDR3 contains 15 residues. Written as DNA, the CDR3 is TGTGCCAGCAGCTTAGCGTGGGGAGTAGCGGAGACCCAGTACTTC. This translates into CASSLAWGVAETQYF.

This clonotype was seen only a few times. The chain combines TRBV20-1 with TRBJ2-1; no clear D gene. Germline V gives CDR1 DFQATT, CDR2 SNEGSKA (reference sequence). This CDR3 has 16 amino acids. Trimming cost V 0 bases and J 1 base, with 13 bases left between them. DNA for the CDR3: TGCAGTGCTAGAGATACGGGCGGCCCTTCCTACAATGAGCAGTTCTTC. Protein product: CSARDTGGPSYNEQFF.

V gene TRBV5-6 combines with J gene TRBJ1-5; D uncertain. With 1 base removed from V and 8 bases from J, the gap between germline ends came to 7 bases. Germline values: CDR1 SGHDT, CDR2 YYEEEE. The CDR3 length is 12 residues. The CDR3 DNA reads TGTGCCAGCAGCTTGAAACGGGAGCCCCAGCATTTT. Translation gives CASSLKREPQHF.

The chain has TRBV6-1 and TRBJ2-7; either TRBD1 or TRBD2 may fit D (5 bases each). This CDR3 region has 16 residues. Germline CDR1 is MNHNS and CDR2 is SASEGT. The V end lost 3 bases, the J end lost 3 bases, and 18 bases lay between the germline ends. CDR3 DNA sequence: TGTGCCAGCAGTGAGTGGTCTTGGGACCCTAGCTACGAGCAGTACTTC. Residues: CASSEWSWDPSYEQYF.

This chain connects TRBV28 to TRBJ1-1; D not certain. This CDR3 is 11 amino acids long. Germline values: CDR1 MDHEN, CDR2 SYDVKM. CDR3 in DNA: TGTGCTACAGAAGCGAACACTGAAGCTTTCTTT. Its protein product is CATEANTEAFF.

The genes are TRBV5-1 and TRBJ2-1; unclear D gene. Trimming pared 0 bases from V and 6 bases from J, leaving 13 bases between. Germline lookup yields CDR1 SGHRS and CDR2 YFSETQ. The CDR3 has 15 amino acids. The CDR3: CASSLEAPYPNEQFF. CDR3 DNA: TGCGCCAGCAGCTTGGAGGCCCCCTACCCCAATGAGCAGTTCTTC.

This rearrangement joins TRBV6-5 to TRBJ1-5; TRBD1 matches 7 bases. V was clipped by 6 bases and J by 7 bases; unmatched bases: 18. The CDR3 spans 17 residues. Germline CDR1 and CDR2: MNHEY and SVGAGI. CDR3 protein: CASSSSHTDRDRQPQHF. CDR3 sequence (DNA): TGTGCCAGCAGCTCCTCCCACACAGACAGGGATCGACAGCCCCAGCATTTT.

This clonotype was seen many times. The chain couples TRBV5-6 to TRBJ2-1; D gene unclear. Trimming took 3 bases from V and 6 from J, leaving 16 bases between them. Germline CDR1 SGHDT, CDR2 YYEEEE. The CDR3 has 15 amino acids. CDR3 nucleotides: TGTGCCAGCAGCTATACCGGTCGGTTGACCAATGAGCAGTTCTTC. Translated, it gives CASSYTGRLTNEQFF.

J is TRBJ2-7 and V is TRBV7-9; D is perhaps TRBD1 or TRBD2 (5 bases each). The CDR3 consists of 13 residues. CDR1 is SEHNR, CDR2 FQNEAQ, per germline (reference sequence). V dropped 5 bases and J dropped 4 bases, with 12 bases sitting between them. In DNA, the CDR3 is TGTGCCAGCAGCGCACGAGGGGCGTACGAGCAGTACTTC. Its protein is CASSARGAYEQYF.

V usage is TRBV29-1 and J usage is TRBJ2-7; 7 bases align to TRBD1. This CDR3 is built from 12 residues. Germline CDR1 reads SQVTM; CDR2 reads ANQGSEA. Trimming at V came to 5 bases and at J to 2 bases, leaving 3 bases not matched to a gene. The CDR3 here is CSVTTGTYEQYF. The CDR3 region has the DNA TGCAGCGTTACGACAGGGACCTACGAGCAGTACTTC.

This clonotype was seen repeatedly, ten times or more. Compared with germline, one end of the junction differs, possibly owing to a read error. This chain links TRBV5-1 with TRBJ2-7, with 10 bases aligning to TRBD2. The CDR3 runs to 15 residues. Germline lookup yields CDR1 SGHRS and CDR2 YFSETQ. CDR3 amino acids: CASSLGLADSYEQYF. The CDR3 DNA reads TGTGCCAGCAGCTTAGGACTAGCGGACTCCTACGAGCAGTACTTC. Looking up the rest from reference TRBV5-1 and TRBJ2-7 gives the full variable domain: KAGVTQTPRYLIKTRGQQVTLSCSPISGHRSVSWYQQTPGQGLQFLFEYFSETQRNKGNFPGRFSGRQFSNSRSEMNVSTLELGDSALYLCASSLGLADSYEQYFGPGTRLTVT.

This chain links TRBV30 with TRBJ2-2; no clear D. V lost 4 bases and J lost 1, with 10 bases in between. This CDR3 spans 14 amino acids. Germline loops: CDR1 GTSNPN, CDR2 SVGIG (reference sequence). CDR3 DNA sequence: TGTGCCTGGACAGCTCTTAGGAACACCGGGGAGCTGTTTTTT. Translated: CAWTALRNTGELFF.

This chain links TRBV7-3 with TRBJ2-2, with TRBD2 matching over 15 bases. Germline V CDR1 and CDR2: SGHTA, FQGTGA. The junction had 11 bases not matched to a gene; V was cut back by 8 bases and J by 4 bases. The CDR3 is 18 residues long. The DNA for the CDR3 is TGTGCCAGCGGCCGGGGACTAGCGGGGGGCCCCTTCACCGGGGAGCTGTTTTTT. It codes for CASGRGLAGGPFTGELFF.

This clonotype came up many times. The rearrangement uses TRBV20-1 and TRBJ2-4, with 7 bases matching TRBD1. With 3 bases clipped from V and 8 bases from J, the junction kept 13 bases outside the gene matches. This CDR3 is 15 amino acids long. Per germline, CDR1 DFQATT and CDR2 SNEGSKA (reference sequence). The CDR3 nucleotides read TGCAGTGCTAGCACCCTGGGACCCCAGGGGGACATTCAGTACTTC. Protein sequence: CSASTLGPQGDIQYF.

This chain joins TRBV27 and TRBJ1-5; D is perhaps TRBD1 (5 bases). With 3 bases removed from V and 3 bases from J, the gap between germline ends came to 12 bases. In germline, CDR1 is MNHEY, CDR2 SMNVEV (reference sequence). This CDR3 contains 15 residues. The CDR3 loop is CASSFGGGFNQPQHF. As DNA, the CDR3 is TGTGCCAGCAGTTTTGGGGGGGGGTTCAATCAGCCCCAGCATTTT.

The table lists this clonotype with a few counts. This chain joins TRBV7-2 and TRBJ1-2; D not resolved. This CDR3 contains 13 residues. V lost 7 bases, J lost 8 bases, and 17 bases lay in between. Germline values: CDR1 SGHTA, CDR2 FQGNSA. The CDR3 DNA is TGTGCCAGCACTCCGGGCTCCCTTGAGGGCTACACCTTC. It translates to CASTPGSLEGYTF.

In its sample, this clonotype was seen a few times. The J gene is TRBJ2-1, the V gene TRBV12-3 or TRBV12-4, with D possibly TRBD2 on 7 matching bases. V was clipped by 6 bases and J by 7 bases, with 16 bases between them. The CDR3 consists of 14 residues. In nucleotides, the CDR3 is TGTGCCAGCAGGGGATTCGGGGGGCCAAATGAGCAGTTCTTC. Translation: CASRGFGGPNEQFF.

This clonotype appeared a few times. The chain links TRBV20-1 to TRBJ2-7; 13 nucleotides align to TRBD2. The CDR3 is made up of 14 amino acids. The germline CDR1 and CDR2 sequences are DFQATT and SNEGSKA (reference sequence). The ends lost 6 bases at V and 5 bases at J; junction bases unmatched: 7. DNA of the CDR3: TGCAGTGCAGAACGGACTAGCGGGAGCAACGAGCAGTACTTC. Translating gives CSAERTSGSNEQYF.

V gene TRBV5-1 combines with J gene TRBJ1-1; 7 nucleotides match TRBD1. This CDR3 has 14 residues. From germline, CDR1 is SGHRS and CDR2 YFSETQ. After removal of 3 bases from V and 6 bases from J, the junction contained 8 bases not matched to a gene. Here the CDR3 reads CASSYYGQAPEAFF. DNA of the CDR3: TGCGCCAGCAGCTACTACGGACAGGCTCCTGAAGCTTTCTTT.

This clonotype was counted between two and nine times. The chain has TRBV4-1 and TRBJ2-7; TRBD2 is a possible D gene (6 bases). Germline V gene lookup returns CDR1 MGHRA and CDR2 YSYEKL. The CDR3 sequence is 15 residues long. V shed 1 base and J shed 7 bases, with 17 bases lying between them. CDR3 in DNA: TGCGCCAGCAGCCAAGGAGGGCCACGAGGGAGGGAGCAGTACTTC. It specifies CASSQGGPRGREQYF.